This TCR beta chain was recorded in a study of CD8+ T cells in alopecia areata. Study overall: Tofacitinib therapy lasting 6 to 18 months was followed by 6 months off drug. Among treated patients, severity was scored by affected scalp area percentage.

As for this clone: Its antigen is not identified.

Overall study results and limits: Compared with normal scalp, lesional scalp had higher clonality and more expanded CD8+ clones. Many of the expanded lesional clones endured in scalp and blood while on tofacitinib.

RNA extraction and reverse transcription yielded cDNA as sequencing template. TCRdb keeps only in-frame clones here, not all; method: immunoSEQ multiplex PCR. In the table there are 150,000 to 200,000 clones, roughly two thirds of which are singletons. Treatment here: oral pan-JAK inhibitor, 5-10 mg twice daily. CDR3 length equals 11 residues. Germline CDR1 reads MGHDK; CDR2 reads SYGVNS. Trimming left V 7 bases short and J 8 bases short, with 8 bases between. V gene TRBV25-1 combines with J gene TRBJ1-4; D is uncertain. The TCR originated in a human donor with alopecia areata. Sequencing used CD4+ T cells sorted from blood, obtained at week 4, from a patient treated with tofacitinib. CDR3 protein: CASTAGEKLFF. CDR3 bases: TGTGCCAGCACCGCCGGGGAAAAACTGTTTTTT.